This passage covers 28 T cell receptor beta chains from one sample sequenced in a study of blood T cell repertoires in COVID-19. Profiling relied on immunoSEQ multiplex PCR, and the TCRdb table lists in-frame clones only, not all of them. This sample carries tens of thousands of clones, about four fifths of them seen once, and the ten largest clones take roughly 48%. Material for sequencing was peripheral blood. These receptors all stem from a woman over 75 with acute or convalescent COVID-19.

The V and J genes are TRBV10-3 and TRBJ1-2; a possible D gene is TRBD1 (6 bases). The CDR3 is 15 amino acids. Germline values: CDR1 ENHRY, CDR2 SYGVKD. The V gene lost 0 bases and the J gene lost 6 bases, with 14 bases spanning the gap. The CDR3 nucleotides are TGTGCCATCAGTGAGTCACCAGGGGAAATCGATGGCTACACCTTC. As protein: CAISESPGEIDGYTF.

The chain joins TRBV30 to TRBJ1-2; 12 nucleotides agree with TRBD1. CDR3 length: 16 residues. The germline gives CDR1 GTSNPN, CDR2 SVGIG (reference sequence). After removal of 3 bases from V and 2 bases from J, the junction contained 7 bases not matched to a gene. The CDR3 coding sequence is TGTGCCTGGAGGGACAGGGACAGGGGGCCGAACTATGGCTACACCTTC. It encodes CAWRDRDRGPNYGYTF.

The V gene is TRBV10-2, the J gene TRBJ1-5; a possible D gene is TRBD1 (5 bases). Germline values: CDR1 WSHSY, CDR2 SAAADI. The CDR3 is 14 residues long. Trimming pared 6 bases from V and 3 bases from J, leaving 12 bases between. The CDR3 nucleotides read TGCGCCAGCAGCCCCTCGGGGGTCAATCAGCCCCAGCATTTT. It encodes CASSPSGVNQPQHF.

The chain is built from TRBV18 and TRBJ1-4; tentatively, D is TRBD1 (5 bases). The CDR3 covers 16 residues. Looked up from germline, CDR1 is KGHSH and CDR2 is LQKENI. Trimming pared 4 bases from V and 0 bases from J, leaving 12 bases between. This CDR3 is CASSRAQGATNEKLFF. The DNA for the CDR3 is TGTGCCAGCTCACGTGCTCAGGGTGCAACTAATGAAAAACTGTTTTTT.

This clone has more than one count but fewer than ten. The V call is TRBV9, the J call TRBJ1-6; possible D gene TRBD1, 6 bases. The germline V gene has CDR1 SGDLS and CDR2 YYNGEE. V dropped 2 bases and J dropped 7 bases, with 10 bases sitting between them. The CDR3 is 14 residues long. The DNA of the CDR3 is TGTGCCAGCAGCGTGACAGGCAGCAATTCACCCCTCCACTTT. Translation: CASSVTGSNSPLHF.

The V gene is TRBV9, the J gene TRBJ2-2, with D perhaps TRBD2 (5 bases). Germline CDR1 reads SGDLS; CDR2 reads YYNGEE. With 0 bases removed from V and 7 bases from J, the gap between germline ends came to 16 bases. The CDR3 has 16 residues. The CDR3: CASSVAGRPAGGELFF. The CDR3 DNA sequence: TGTGCCAGCAGCGTAGCAGGTCGGCCCGCGGGCGGGGAGCTGTTTTTT.

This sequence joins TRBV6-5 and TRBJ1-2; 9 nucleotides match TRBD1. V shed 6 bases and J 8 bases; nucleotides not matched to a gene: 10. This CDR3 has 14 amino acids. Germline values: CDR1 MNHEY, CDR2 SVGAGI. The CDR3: CASSSGQGVDGYTF. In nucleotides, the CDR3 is TGTGCCAGCAGCTCGGGACAGGGAGTCGACGGCTACACCTTC.

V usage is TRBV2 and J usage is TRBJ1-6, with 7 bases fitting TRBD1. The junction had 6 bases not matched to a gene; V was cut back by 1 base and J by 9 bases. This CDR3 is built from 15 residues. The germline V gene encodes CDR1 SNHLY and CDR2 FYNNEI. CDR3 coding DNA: TGTGCCAGCAGTGAAGAGTCGGGACAGAGTTCACCCCTCCACTTT. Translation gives CASSEESGQSSPLHF.

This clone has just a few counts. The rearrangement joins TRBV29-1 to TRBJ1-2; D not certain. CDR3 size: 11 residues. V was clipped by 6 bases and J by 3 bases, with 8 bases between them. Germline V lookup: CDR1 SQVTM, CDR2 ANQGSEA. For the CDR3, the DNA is TGCAGCGTACGGGATGACTATGGCTACACCTTC. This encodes CSVRDDYGYTF.

The CDR3 sequence: CASSRNSLGQGEGYTF. In DNA, the CDR3 is TGTGCCAGTAGTAGGAATTCGCTGGGACAGGGTGAAGGCTACACCTTC. The rearrangement joins TRBV19 to TRBJ1-2; the match to TRBD1 covers 9 bases. Germline-derived CDR1 and CDR2 are LNHDA and SQIVND (reference sequence). This CDR3 spans 16 amino acids. Germline trimming cut 4 bases from V and 8 bases from J; bases unmatched to any gene: 14.

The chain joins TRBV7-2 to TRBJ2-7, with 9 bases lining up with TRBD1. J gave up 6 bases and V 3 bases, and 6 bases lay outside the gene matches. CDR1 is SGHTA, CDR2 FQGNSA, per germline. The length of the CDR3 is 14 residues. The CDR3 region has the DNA TGTGCCAGCAGCTTCCCGGGACAGGGCGGCGAGCAGTACTTC. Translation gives CASSFPGQGGEQYF. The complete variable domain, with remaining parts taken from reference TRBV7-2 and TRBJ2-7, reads GAGVSQSPSNKVTEKGKDVELRCDPISGHTALYWYRQSLGQGLEFLIYFQGNSAPDKSGLPSDRFSAERTGGSVSTLTIQRTQQEDSAVYLCASSFPGQGGEQYFGPGTRLTVT.

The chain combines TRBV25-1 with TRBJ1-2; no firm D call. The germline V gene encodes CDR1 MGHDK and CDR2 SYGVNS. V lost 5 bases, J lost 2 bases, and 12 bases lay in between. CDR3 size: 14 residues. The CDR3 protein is CASSTRGSNYGYTF. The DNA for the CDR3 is TGTGCCAGCAGTACCAGAGGGTCCAACTATGGCTACACCTTC.

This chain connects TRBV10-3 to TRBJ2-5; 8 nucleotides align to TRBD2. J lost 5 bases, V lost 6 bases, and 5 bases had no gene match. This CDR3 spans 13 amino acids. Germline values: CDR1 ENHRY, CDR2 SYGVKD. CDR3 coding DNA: TGTGCCATCAGCTCGGGGGGGAAGGAGACCCAGTACTTC. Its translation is CAISSGGKETQYF.

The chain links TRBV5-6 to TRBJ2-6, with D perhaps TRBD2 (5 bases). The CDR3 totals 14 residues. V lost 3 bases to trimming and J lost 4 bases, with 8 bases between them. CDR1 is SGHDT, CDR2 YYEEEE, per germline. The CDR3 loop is CASSSGMGANVLTF. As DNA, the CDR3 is TGTGCCAGCAGCTCGGGGATGGGGGCCAACGTCCTGACTTTC.

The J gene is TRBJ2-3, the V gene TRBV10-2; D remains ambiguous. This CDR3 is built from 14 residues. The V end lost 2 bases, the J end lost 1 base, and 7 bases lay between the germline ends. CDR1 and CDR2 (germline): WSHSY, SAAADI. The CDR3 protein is CASSEILRTDTQYF. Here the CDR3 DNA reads TGCGCCAGCAGTGAGATACTCCGCACAGATACGCAGTATTTT.

The CDR3 spells CASSIGGRTDTQYF. In DNA form, the CDR3 reads TGTGCCAGTAGTATCGGGGGGCGCACAGATACGCAGTATTTT. V and J are TRBV19 and TRBJ2-3; D perhaps matches TRBD2 (7 bases). CDR1 LNHDA and CDR2 SQIVND come from the germline V gene (reference sequence). Trimming removed 3 bases at V and 1 base at J, with 8 bases between. This CDR3 contains 14 residues. Variable domain in full (rest from reference TRBV19 and TRBJ2-3): DGGITQSPKYLFRKEGQNVTLSCEQNLNHDAMYWYRQDPGQGLRLIYYSQIVNDFQKGDIAEGYSVSREKKESFPLTVTSAQKNPTAFYLCASSIGGRTDTQYFGPGTRLTVL.

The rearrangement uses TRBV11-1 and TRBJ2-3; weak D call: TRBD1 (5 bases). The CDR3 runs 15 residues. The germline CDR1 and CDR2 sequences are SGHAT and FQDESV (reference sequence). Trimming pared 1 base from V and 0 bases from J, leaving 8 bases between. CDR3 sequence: CASSLVAGSTDTQYF. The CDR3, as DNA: TGTGCCAGCAGCTTAGTGGCAGGGAGCACAGATACGCAGTATTTT.

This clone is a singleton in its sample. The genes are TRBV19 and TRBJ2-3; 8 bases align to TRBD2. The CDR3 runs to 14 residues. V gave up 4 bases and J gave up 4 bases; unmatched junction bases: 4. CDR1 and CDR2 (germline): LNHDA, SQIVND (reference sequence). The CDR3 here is CASSTTSGPDTQYF. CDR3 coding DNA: TGTGCCAGTAGTACAACTAGCGGACCAGATACGCAGTATTTT.

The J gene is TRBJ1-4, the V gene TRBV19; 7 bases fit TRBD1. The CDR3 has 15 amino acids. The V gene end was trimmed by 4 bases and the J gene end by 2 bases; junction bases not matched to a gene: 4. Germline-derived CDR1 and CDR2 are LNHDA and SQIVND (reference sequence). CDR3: CASSTGGTTNEKLFF. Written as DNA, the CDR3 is TGTGCCAGTAGTACAGGGGGGACGACTAATGAAAAACTGTTTTTT.

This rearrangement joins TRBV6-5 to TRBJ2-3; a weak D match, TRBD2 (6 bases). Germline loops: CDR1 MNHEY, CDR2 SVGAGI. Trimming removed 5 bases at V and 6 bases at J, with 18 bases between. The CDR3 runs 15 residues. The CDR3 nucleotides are TGTGCCAGCAGTACCCCGGGACTGGCAAAGGATACGCAGTATTTT. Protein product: CASSTPGLAKDTQYF.

The CDR3 loop reads CASRAEPRRRNTEAFF. The DNA for the CDR3 is TGTGCCAGCAGAGCCGAGCCGCGGAGGAGGAACACTGAAGCTTTCTTT. The rearrangement links TRBV2 to TRBJ1-1; D gene uncertain. The CDR3 is made up of 16 amino acids. V lost 6 bases and J lost 1, with 18 bases in between. Germline assignment: CDR1 SNHLY and CDR2 FYNNEI.

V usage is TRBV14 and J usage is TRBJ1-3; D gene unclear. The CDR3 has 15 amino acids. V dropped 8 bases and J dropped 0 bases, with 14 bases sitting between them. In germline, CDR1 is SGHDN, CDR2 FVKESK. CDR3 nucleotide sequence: TGTGCCAGCGAGGGAATCGGAGTCTCTGGAAACACCATATATTTT. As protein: CASEGIGVSGNTIYF.

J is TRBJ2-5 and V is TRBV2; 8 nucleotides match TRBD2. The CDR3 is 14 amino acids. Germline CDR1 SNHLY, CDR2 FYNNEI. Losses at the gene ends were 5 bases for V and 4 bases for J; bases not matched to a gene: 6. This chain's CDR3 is CASSPGLGGETQYF. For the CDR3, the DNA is TGTGCCAGCAGTCCGGGACTAGGAGGAGAGACCCAGTACTTC.

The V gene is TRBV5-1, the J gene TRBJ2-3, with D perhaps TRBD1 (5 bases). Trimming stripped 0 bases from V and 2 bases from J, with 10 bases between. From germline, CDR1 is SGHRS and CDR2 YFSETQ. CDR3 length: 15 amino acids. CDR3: CASSLEAGNTDTQYF. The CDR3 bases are TGCGCCAGCAGCTTGGAGGCAGGGAACACAGATACGCAGTATTTT.

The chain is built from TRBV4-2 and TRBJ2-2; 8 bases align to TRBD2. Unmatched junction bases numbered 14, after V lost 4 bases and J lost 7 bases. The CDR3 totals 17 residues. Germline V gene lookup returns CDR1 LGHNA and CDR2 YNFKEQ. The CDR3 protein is CASSPRRAGGYGGELFF. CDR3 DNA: TGTGCCAGCAGCCCTCGGAGGGCGGGGGGATATGGCGGGGAGCTGTTTTTT.

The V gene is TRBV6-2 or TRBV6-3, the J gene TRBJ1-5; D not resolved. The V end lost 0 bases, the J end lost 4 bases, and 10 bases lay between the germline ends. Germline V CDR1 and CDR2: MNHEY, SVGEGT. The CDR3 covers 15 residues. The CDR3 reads CASSYSRTDNQPQHF. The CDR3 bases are TGTGCCAGCAGTTACTCGCGTACAGATAATCAGCCCCAGCATTTT.

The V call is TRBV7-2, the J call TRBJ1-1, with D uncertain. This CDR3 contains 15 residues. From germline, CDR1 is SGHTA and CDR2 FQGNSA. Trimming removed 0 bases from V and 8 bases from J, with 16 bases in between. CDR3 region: CASSLALLAGTEAFF. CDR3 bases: TGTGCCAGCAGCTTAGCGCTCTTGGCAGGCACCGAAGCTTTCTTT.

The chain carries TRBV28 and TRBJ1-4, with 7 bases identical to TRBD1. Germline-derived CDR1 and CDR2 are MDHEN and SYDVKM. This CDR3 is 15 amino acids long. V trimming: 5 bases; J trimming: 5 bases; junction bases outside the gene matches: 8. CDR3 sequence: CASSTPGTANEKLFF. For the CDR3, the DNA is TGTGCCAGCAGTACCCCCGGGACAGCCAATGAAAAACTGTTTTTT.